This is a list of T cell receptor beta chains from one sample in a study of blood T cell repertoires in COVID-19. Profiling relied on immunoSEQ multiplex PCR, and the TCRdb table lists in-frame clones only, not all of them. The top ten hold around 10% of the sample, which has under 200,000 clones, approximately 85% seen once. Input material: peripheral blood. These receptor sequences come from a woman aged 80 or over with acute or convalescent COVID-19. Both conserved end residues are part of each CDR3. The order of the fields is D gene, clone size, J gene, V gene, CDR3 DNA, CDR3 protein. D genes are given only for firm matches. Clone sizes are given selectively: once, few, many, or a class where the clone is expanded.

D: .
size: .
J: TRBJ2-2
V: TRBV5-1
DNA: TGCGCCAGCAGCTTGGCACCGGGAAGGGCCGGGGAGCTGTTTTTT
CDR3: CASSLAPGRAGELFF

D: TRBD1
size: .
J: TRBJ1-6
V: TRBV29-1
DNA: TGCAGCGTCCGGACAGGTGGGAATTCACCCCTCCACTTT
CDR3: CSVRTGGNSPLHF

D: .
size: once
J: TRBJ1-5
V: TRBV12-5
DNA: TGTGCTAGTGGAGCTCAGGGGTCCAGCAATCAGCCCCAGCATTTT
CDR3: CASGAQGSSNQPQHF

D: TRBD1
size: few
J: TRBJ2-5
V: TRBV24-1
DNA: TGTGCCACCAGTGAGCCTACCGGACAGGGAAGGGAGACCCAGTACTTC
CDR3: CATSEPTGQGRETQYF

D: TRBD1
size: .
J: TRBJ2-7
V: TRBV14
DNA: TGTGCCAGCAGCCAAGGAATTTTGAGACAGGGTACGAACGAGCAGTACTTC
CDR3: CASSQGILRQGTNEQYF

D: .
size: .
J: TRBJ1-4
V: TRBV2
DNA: TGTGCCAGCAGGATGACAGGCGGGTCTAATGAAAAACTGTTTTTT
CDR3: CASRMTGGSNEKLFF

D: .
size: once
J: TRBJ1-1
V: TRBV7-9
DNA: TGTGCCAGCAGCTTAGGGTCGATCGGGACTTACCACACTGAAGCTTTCTTT
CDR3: CASSLGSIGTYHTEAFF

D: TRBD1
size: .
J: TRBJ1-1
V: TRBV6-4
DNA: TGTGCCAGCAGCCCGACAGGGTGGGGCACTGAAGCTTTCTTT
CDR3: CASSPTGWGTEAFF

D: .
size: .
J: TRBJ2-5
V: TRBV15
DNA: TGTGCCACCAGCGTACACCGGGACTTCCAAGAGACCCAGTACTTC
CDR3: CATSVHRDFQETQYF

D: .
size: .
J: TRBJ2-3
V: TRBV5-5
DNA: TGTGCCAGCAGCTTGTCGGGACTTCTTCGCACAGATACGCAGTATTTT
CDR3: CASSLSGLLRTDTQYF

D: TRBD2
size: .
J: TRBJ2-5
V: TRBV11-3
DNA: TGTGCCAGCAGCCTCATGGGGACTAGCGGAGAGACCCAGTACTTC
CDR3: CASSLMGTSGETQYF

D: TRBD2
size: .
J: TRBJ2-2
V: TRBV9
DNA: TGTGCCAGCAGCGTAGAAGGCTCTAGTCTAGCGGGAAGTGAGATCGGGGAGCTGTTTTTT
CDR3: CASSVEGSSLAGSEIGELFF

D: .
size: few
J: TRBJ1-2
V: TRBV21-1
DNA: TGTGCCAGCAGTTTAGATTCAGGGGACTATGGCTACACCTTC
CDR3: CASSLDSGDYGYTF

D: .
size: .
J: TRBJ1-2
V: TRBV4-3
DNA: TGCGCCAGCAGCCCGCCCGGACAGTCCTATGGCTACACCTTC
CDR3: CASSPPGQSYGYTF

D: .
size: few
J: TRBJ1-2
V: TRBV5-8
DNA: TGTGCCAGCAGCTTCCCGACAGCTAACTATGGCTACACCTTC
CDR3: CASSFPTANYGYTF

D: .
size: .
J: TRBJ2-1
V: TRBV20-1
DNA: TGCAGTGCTAGTACCGGGAGCGGTTACAATGAGCAGTTCTTC
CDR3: CSASTGSGYNEQFF

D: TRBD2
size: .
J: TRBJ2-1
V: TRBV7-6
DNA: TGTGCCAGCAGTCCTACCGGGACTAGCGGCTACAATGAGCAGTTCTTC
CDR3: CASSPTGTSGYNEQFF

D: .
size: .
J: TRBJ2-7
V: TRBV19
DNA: TGTGCCAGTAGTATAAAAGGGGGTGGTTGGGGACGGACCTACGAGCAGTACTTC
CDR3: CASSIKGGGWGRTYEQYF

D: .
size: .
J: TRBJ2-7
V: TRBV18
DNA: TGTGCCAGCTCCCTTAGCTCCTACGAGCAGTACTTC
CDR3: CASSLSSYEQYF

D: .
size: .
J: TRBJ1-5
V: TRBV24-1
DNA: TGTGCCCCGCTGAACCTAGATAGCAATCAGCCCCAGCATTTT
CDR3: CAPLNLDSNQPQHF

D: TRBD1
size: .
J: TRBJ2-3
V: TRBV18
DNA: TGTGCCAGCTCCCGCGACAGGGACGAAGGAGATACGCAGTATTTT
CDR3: CASSRDRDEGDTQYF

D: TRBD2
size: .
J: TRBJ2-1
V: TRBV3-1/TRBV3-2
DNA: TGTGCCAGCAGCCAAGATAGCCTAGCGGGACTTGAGCAGTTCTTC
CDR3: CASSQDSLAGLEQFF

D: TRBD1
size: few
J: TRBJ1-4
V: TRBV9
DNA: TGTGCCAGCAGCGTCGAGGACAGGGTGAGCGAAAAACTGTTTTTT
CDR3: CASSVEDRVSEKLFF

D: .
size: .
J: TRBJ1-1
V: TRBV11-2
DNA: TGTGCCAGCAGCTTATATGGGGCAGACACTGAAGCTTTCTTT
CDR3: CASSLYGADTEAFF

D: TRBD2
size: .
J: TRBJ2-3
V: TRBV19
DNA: TGTGCCAGTAGCTTCTCATCTGGAGCGGGGGGGCGAGATACGCAGTATTTT
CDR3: CASSFSSGAGGRDTQYF

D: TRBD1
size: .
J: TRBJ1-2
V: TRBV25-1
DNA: TGTGCCAGCAGTGCAGCGGGACAGGGGAACTATGGCTACACCTTC
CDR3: CASSAAGQGNYGYTF

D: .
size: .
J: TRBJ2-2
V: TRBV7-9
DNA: TGTGCCAGCAGTGCAGGGCTAACGAACACCGGGGAGCTGTTTTTT
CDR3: CASSAGLTNTGELFF

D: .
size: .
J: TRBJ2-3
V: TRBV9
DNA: TGTGCCAGCAGCGTACACCCTCGATCGCTCACTAGCACAGATACGCAGTATTTT
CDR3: CASSVHPRSLTSTDTQYF

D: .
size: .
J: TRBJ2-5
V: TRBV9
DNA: TGTGCCAGCAGCGTACAGACAGGGCGGAGGGGAGAGACCCAGTACTTC
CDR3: CASSVQTGRRGETQYF

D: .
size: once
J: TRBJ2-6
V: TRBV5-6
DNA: TGTGCCAGCAGCTTGATTTCAGGGGCCAACGTCCTGACTTTC
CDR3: CASSLISGANVLTF

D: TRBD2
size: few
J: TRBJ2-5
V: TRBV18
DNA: TGTGCCAGCTCACCACCGGGAGGGCCTCCGGAGACCCAGTACTTC
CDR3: CASSPPGGPPETQYF

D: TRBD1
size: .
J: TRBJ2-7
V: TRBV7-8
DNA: TGTGCCAGCAGCCCGGGACAGAGGAGGTACTTC
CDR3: CASSPGQRRYF

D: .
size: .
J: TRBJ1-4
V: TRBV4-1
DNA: TGCGCCAGCAGCCAAGATGTCCCCGGTAATGAAAAACTGTTTTTT
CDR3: CASSQDVPGNEKLFF

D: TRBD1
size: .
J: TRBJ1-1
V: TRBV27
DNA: TGTGCCAGCAGTTTCCAAACAGGGGACCCCACTGAAGCTTTCTTT
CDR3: CASSFQTGDPTEAFF

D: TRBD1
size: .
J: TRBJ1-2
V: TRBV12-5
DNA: TGTGCTAGTGGTTTGACCGGGACAGGGTTTGGTATCGGCTATGGCTACACCTTC
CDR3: CASGLTGTGFGIGYGYTF

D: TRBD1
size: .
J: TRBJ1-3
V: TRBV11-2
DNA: TGTGCCAGCAGCCCCCGGACAGGGGCCTCTGGAAACACCATATATTTT
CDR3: CASSPRTGASGNTIYF

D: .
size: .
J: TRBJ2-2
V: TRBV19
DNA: TGTGCCAGTAGTGTCTCAGGGGAGTCCGGGGAGCTGTTTTTT
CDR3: CASSVSGESGELFF

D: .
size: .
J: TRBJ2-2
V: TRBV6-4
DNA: TGTGCCAGCAGTGACTCCCCGGGTACCGGGGAGCTGTTTTTT
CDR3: CASSDSPGTGELFF

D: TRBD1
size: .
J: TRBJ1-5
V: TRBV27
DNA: TGTGCCAGCAGGGGACAGGGTGGGCAGCCCCAGCATTTT
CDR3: CASRGQGGQPQHF

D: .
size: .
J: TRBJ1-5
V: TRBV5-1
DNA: TGCGCCAGCAGCTTGGGGAGGGAGGATCAGCCCCAGCATTTT
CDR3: CASSLGREDQPQHF

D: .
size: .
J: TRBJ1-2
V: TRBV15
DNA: TGTGCCACCAGCAGGAACCCCTCGGGGGGTGCTGGCTACACCTTC
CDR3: CATSRNPSGGAGYTF

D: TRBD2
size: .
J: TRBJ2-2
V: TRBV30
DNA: TGTGCCTGGAGCTTGACCCGGACTAGCGGGAGGAGGGAGCTGTTTTTT
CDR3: CAWSLTRTSGRRELFF

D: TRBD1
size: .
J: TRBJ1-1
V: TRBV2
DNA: TGTGCCAGCAGACCCGACAGGGTTTCGGCTTTCTTT
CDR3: CASRPDRVSAFF

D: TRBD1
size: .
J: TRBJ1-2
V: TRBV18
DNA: TGTGCCAGCTCACCAGCCGGGACAGGGGTACATGGCTACACCTTC
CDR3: CASSPAGTGVHGYTF

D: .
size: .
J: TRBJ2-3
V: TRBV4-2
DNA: TGTGCCAGCAGCCAAGACCTTAGAAATGGAGATACGCAGTATTTT
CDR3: CASSQDLRNGDTQYF

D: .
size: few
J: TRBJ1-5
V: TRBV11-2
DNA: TGTGCCAGCAGCTTAGGAGGAGGGCAGCCCCAGCATTTT
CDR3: CASSLGGGQPQHF

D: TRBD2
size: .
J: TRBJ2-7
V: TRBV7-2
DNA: TGTGCCAGCAGCTGGACTAGCGGAAGCTACGAGCAGTACTTC
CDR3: CASSWTSGSYEQYF

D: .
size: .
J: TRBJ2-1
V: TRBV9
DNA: TGTGCCAGCAACCCCGGGACAAACTACAATGAGCAGTTCTTC
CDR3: CASNPGTNYNEQFF

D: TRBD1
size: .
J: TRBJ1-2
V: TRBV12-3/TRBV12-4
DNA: TGTGCCAGCAGTATGGGACAGGGTGGCTACACCTTC
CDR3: CASSMGQGGYTF

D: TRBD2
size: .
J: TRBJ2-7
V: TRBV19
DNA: TGTGCCAGTAGTATTGGGGTAGCGGGAGTGGGGGAGCAGTACTTC
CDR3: CASSIGVAGVGEQYF

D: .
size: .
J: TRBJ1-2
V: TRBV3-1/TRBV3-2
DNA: TGTGCCAGCAGCCCCTCCAACTATGGCTACACCTTC
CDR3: CASSPSNYGYTF

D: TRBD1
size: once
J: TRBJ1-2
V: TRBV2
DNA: TGTGCCAGCAGATCGACAGGGCCCCCCTATGGCTACACCTTC
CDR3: CASRSTGPPYGYTF

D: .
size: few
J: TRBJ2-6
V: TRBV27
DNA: TGTGCCAGCAGACGCGTCTCTGGGGCCAACGTCCTGACTTTC
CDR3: CASRRVSGANVLTF

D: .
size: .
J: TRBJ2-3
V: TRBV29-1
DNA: TGCAGCGTTGAAGGAGGTTTCAGAGATACGCAGTATTTT
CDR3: CSVEGGFRDTQYF